This T cell receptor beta chain was documented in a study of T cell responses to AZD1222 COVID-19 vaccine. Germline CDR1 is SGHDT and CDR2 is YYEEEE. V lost 3 bases, J lost 8 bases, and 12 bases lay in between. The CDR3 is 14 amino acids. Produced via immunoSEQ multiplex PCR; TCRdb's table is partial and in-frame only. The data contain approximately 74,000 clones, less than 85% of them singletons. To note about this clone: Its antigen is unknown.

Study results and caveats: The reported proportion of spike-specific TCRs targeting unmutated variant regions was nearly half.

This rearrangement joins TRBV5-6 to TRBJ1-6, with a weak D call TRBD1 (6 bases). The clonotype was recovered from an adult who received the AZD1222 COVID-19 vaccine. The input for sequencing was peripheral blood, taken 28 days after the second AZD1222 dose. CDR3 amino acids: CASSSDRRYSPLHF. For the CDR3, the DNA is TGTGCCAGCAGCTCCGACAGGCGTTATTCACCCCTCCACTTT.